The next 25 T cell receptor beta chains were all read from a single sample in a study of T cell responses to AZD1222 COVID-19 vaccine. The assay was immunoSEQ multiplex PCR, and TCRdb's table has in-frame clones only and misses some. The table records more than 150,000 clones, roughly nine tenths of them present only once. Sequencing was performed on peripheral blood, taken after recovery from COVID-19. The receptors originated from an adult who had recovered from COVID-19.

The V call is TRBV18, the J call TRBJ1-4; D perhaps matches TRBD1 (6 bases). The CDR3 runs to 15 residues. The V gene lost 4 bases and the J gene lost 7 bases, with 16 bases spanning the gap. CDR1 and CDR2 from the germline V gene are KGHSH and LQKENI. CDR3 DNA: TGTGCCAGCTCACGTCGACAGGCGGACCTTGAAAAACTGTTTTTT. Protein product: CASSRRQADLEKLFF.

The chain carries TRBV7-3 and TRBJ1-6, with 9 bases lining up with TRBD1. Losses at the gene ends were 5 bases for V and 7 bases for J; bases not matched to a gene: 6. This CDR3 has 15 amino acids. CDR1 is SGHTA and CDR2 is FQGTGA in the germline V gene. The DNA of the CDR3 is TGTGCCAGCAGCGTGGGGACAGGGAAAAATTCACCCCTCCACTTT. Translated: CASSVGTGKNSPLHF.

The sample holds one count of this clone. This chain uses TRBV11-1 with TRBJ2-3, with 7 bases fitting TRBD1. The CDR3 spans 15 residues. The V and J ends lost 3 bases and 0 bases, in that order; junction bases with no gene match: 3. In germline, CDR1 is SGHAT, CDR2 FQDESV (reference sequence). For the CDR3, the DNA is TGTGCCAGCAGCTTGGACAGGCATAGCACAGATACGCAGTATTTT. This codes for CASSLDRHSTDTQYF.

The chain uses TRBV11-2 and TRBJ1-6; D perhaps matches TRBD1 (6 bases). The CDR3 totals 15 residues. Germline-derived CDR1 and CDR2 are SGHAT and FQNNGV. Trimming took 6 bases from V and 8 from J, leaving 17 bases between them. DNA of the CDR3: TGTGCCAGCAGAGGGGTCAGGGGACGTTATTCACCCCTCCACTTT. It encodes CASRGVRGRYSPLHF.

This rearrangement joins TRBV5-4 to TRBJ1-2; TRBD1 agrees at 9 bases. The CDR3 has 14 amino acids. Losses at the gene ends were 0 bases for V and 8 bases for J; bases not matched to a gene: 5. The germline V gene has CDR1 SGHNT and CDR2 YYREEE (reference sequence). The CDR3 DNA reads TGTGCCAGCAGCTTGGACAGGGGGCCGAGAGGCTACACCTTC. Residues: CASSLDRGPRGYTF. Full variable domain (outside the CDR3, taken from reference TRBV5-4 and TRBJ1-2): ETGVTQSPTHLIKTRGQQVTLRCSSQSGHNTVSWYQQALGQGPQFIFQYYREEENGRGNFPPRFSGLQFPNYSSELNVNALELDDSALYLCASSLDRGPRGYTFGSGTRLTVV.

The chain couples TRBV28 to TRBJ1-1; D call uncertain. The CDR3 length is 13 residues. Germline V gene sequence: CDR1 MDHEN, CDR2 SYDVKM. Trimming removed 2 bases at V and 3 bases at J, with 7 bases between. This chain's CDR3 is CASSLLGDTEAFF. In DNA form, the CDR3 reads TGTGCCAGCAGTTTACTTGGGGACACTGAAGCTTTCTTT.

This chain links TRBV5-5 with TRBJ1-5, with TRBD1 matching 10 bases. CDR3 length: 14 amino acids. With 4 bases clipped from V and 7 bases from J, the junction kept 5 bases outside the gene matches. CDR1 and CDR2 from the germline V gene are SGHKS and YYEKEE (reference sequence). The CDR3: CASSPGQGLQPQHF. CDR3 nucleotides: TGTGCCAGCAGCCCGGGACAGGGGTTACAGCCCCAGCATTTT. The entire variable domain, with the rest obtained from reference TRBV5-5 and TRBJ1-5, is as follows: DAGVTQSPTHLIKTRGQQVTLRCSPISGHKSVSWYQQVLGQGPQFIFQYYEKEERGRGNFPDRFSARQFPNYSSELNVNALLLGDSALYLCASSPGQGLQPQHFGDGTRLSIL.

V is TRBV5-6 and J is TRBJ1-1; a possible D gene is TRBD1 (6 bases). The CDR3 has 15 residues. The V end lost 4 bases, the J end lost 1 base, and 14 bases lay between the germline ends. Germline CDR1 SGHDT, CDR2 YYEEEE. The CDR3 DNA reads TGTGCCAGCAGCCACACCACAGGGAGGAACACTGAAGCTTTCTTT. As protein: CASSHTTGRNTEAFF.

The CDR3: CASWTGNQPQHF. CDR3 nucleotides: TGTGCCAGCTGGACAGGCAATCAGCCCCAGCATTTT. The gene calls are TRBV28 and TRBJ1-5; D may be TRBD1 (6 bases). V was pared by 8 bases and J by 2 bases, with 7 bases between. CDR1 MDHEN and CDR2 SYDVKM come from the germline V gene. The CDR3 length is 12 residues.

The chain joins TRBV4-1 to TRBJ2-1, with D perhaps TRBD2 (6 bases). Germline CDR1 and CDR2: MGHRA and YSYEKL. The ends were cut back, 1 base at V and 8 bases at J, with 15 bases in the middle. CDR3 length: 15 residues. Here the CDR3 reads CASSQGGGSLHEQFF. In DNA, the CDR3 is TGCGCCAGCAGCCAAGGTGGGGGGTCTCTCCATGAGCAGTTCTTC.

In DNA form, the CDR3 reads TGTGCCAGCAGCTTGGGGGACGGAAATAGCAATCAGCCCCAGCATTTT. It is translated as CASSLGDGNSNQPQHF. The chain combines TRBV11-1 with TRBJ1-5; TRBD1 is a possible D gene (5 bases). Trimming pared 3 bases from V and 0 bases from J, leaving 12 bases between. Germline CDR1 is SGHAT and CDR2 is FQDESV (reference sequence). The CDR3 sequence is 16 residues long.

CDR3 coding DNA: TGTGCCAGTAAACAGGACCCCCACACAGATACGCAGTATTTT. It codes for CASKQDPHTDTQYF. The V call is TRBV19, the J call TRBJ2-3; maybe TRBD1 (5 bases). CDR1 and CDR2 from the germline V gene are LNHDA and SQIVND (reference sequence). With 7 bases removed from V and 2 bases from J, the gap between germline ends came to 13 bases. The CDR3 runs 14 residues.

This clone was detected a few times. Additional DNA sequences in this sample encode the identical CDR3. CDR3 DNA sequence: TGTGCCAGCAGCTTAGGCCGGAATTCACCCCTCCACTTT. Protein product: CASSLGRNSPLHF. This chain links TRBV11-2 with TRBJ1-6; no clear D. The CDR3 sequence is 13 residues long. Between the trimmed V and J ends, which lost 1 base and 7 bases, there was a span of 5 bases. CDR1 SGHAT and CDR2 FQNNGV come from the germline V gene.

This clone was detected only once. This chain joins TRBV9 and TRBJ1-6; no clear D gene. The germline CDR1 and CDR2 sequences are SGDLS and YYNGEE. The CDR3 is made up of 16 amino acids. Trimming cost V 4 bases and J 6 bases, with 17 bases left between them. The CDR3 here is CASSPQLRQSNSPLHF. The DNA of the CDR3 is TGTGCCAGCAGCCCCCAACTTCGGCAGTCTAATTCACCCCTCCACTTT. The whole variable domain, filled in from reference TRBV9 and TRBJ1-6, reads DSGVTQTPKHLITATGQRVTLRCSPRSGDLSVYWYQQSLDQGLQFLIQYYNGEERAKGNILERFSAQQFPDLHSELNLSSLELGDSALYFCASSPQLRQSNSPLHFGNGTRLTVT.

The chain has TRBV7-3 and TRBJ2-3, with a tentative D call TRBD1 (5 bases). V shed 4 bases and J shed 5 bases, with 13 bases lying between them. The V gene's germline CDR1 is SGHTA and CDR2 FQGTGA. CDR3 length: 14 residues. CDR3 in amino acids: CASSSDIQEDTQYF. The CDR3 region has the DNA TGTGCCAGCAGCTCGGACATTCAAGAAGATACGCAGTATTTT.

The chain combines TRBV18 with TRBJ1-1; 7 bases match TRBD1. This CDR3 is built from 14 residues. The V gene's germline CDR1 is KGHSH and CDR2 LQKENI. The J segment lost 4 bases and the V segment lost 4 bases, leaving 6 bases of the junction unmatched. The chain's CDR3 is CASSLLQGSTEAFF. The CDR3 DNA sequence: TGTGCCAGCTCACTTCTACAGGGGAGCACTGAAGCTTTCTTT.

The chain recombines TRBV5-5 with TRBJ1-1; 7 nucleotides line up with TRBD1. Trimming cost V 4 bases and J 1 base; bases outside gene matches: 13. CDR1 is SGHKS and CDR2 is YYEKEE in the germline V gene (reference sequence). The CDR3 consists of 17 residues. This chain's CDR3 is CASSPMRGQRENTEAFF. In DNA, the CDR3 is TGTGCCAGCAGCCCAATGAGGGGACAGAGAGAGAACACTGAAGCTTTCTTT.

The V call is TRBV28, the J call TRBJ2-5; weak D call: TRBD1 (6 bases). With 6 bases removed from V and 2 bases from J, the gap between germline ends came to 13 bases. The CDR3 runs to 14 residues. In germline, CDR1 is MDHEN, CDR2 SYDVKM. The CDR3 reads CASSRTEIQETQYF. Here the CDR3 DNA reads TGTGCCAGCAGCCGGACAGAAATTCAAGAGACCCAGTACTTC.

V is TRBV2 and J is TRBJ2-5, with no clear D. Trimming stripped 8 bases from V and 4 bases from J, with 5 bases between. Germline CDR1 is SNHLY and CDR2 is FYNNEI. This CDR3 is 10 amino acids long. CDR3 protein: CASELETQYF. The CDR3 DNA is TGTGCCAGCGAGTTAGAGACCCAGTACTTC.

A single count supports this clone. This chain uses TRBV28 with TRBJ1-6, with 7 bases matching TRBD1. Germline V gene sequence: CDR1 MDHEN, CDR2 SYDVKM. V dropped 5 bases and J dropped 7; count of bases not matched to a gene: 8. CDR3 size: 15 residues. In DNA, the CDR3 is TGTGCCAGCAGTACCCGACAGGGACGCAATTCACCCCTCCACTTT. Protein sequence: CASSTRQGRNSPLHF.

This clone was counted a single time. The V call is TRBV6-2 or TRBV6-3, the J call TRBJ2-7, with D unclear. Trimming left V 6 bases short and J 4 bases short, with 7 bases between. The CDR3 runs to 11 residues. The V gene's germline CDR1 is MNHEY and CDR2 SVGEGT. CDR3 in amino acids: CASSPSYEQYF. CDR3 bases: TGTGCCAGCAGCCCTTCTTACGAGCAGTACTTC.

The rearrangement links TRBV29-1 to TRBJ2-3, with 9 positions matching TRBD1. J was trimmed by 1 base and V by 2 bases; bases with no gene match: 1. Germline V gene lookup returns CDR1 SQVTM and CDR2 ANQGSEA. This CDR3 contains 14 residues. The CDR3 DNA is TGCAGCGTTGAAAGGACAGGGGGCACAGATACGCAGTATTTT. It is translated as CSVERTGGTDTQYF.

This chain joins TRBV19 and TRBJ1-1, with D uncertain. V was pared by 6 bases and J by 0 bases, with 11 bases between. CDR1 and CDR2 from the germline V gene are LNHDA and SQIVND (reference sequence). The CDR3 extends over 14 amino acids. CDR3 in amino acids: CASSLFQMNTEAFF. CDR3 DNA sequence: TGTGCCAGTAGCCTCTTTCAAATGAACACTGAAGCTTTCTTT.

CDR3 protein: CATSDPRSSNQPQHF. CDR3 in DNA: TGTGCCACCAGTGATCCCCGTTCGAGCAATCAGCCCCAGCATTTT. The genes are TRBV24-1 and TRBJ1-5; unclear D gene. The CDR3 has 15 amino acids. V was trimmed by 3 bases and J by 1 base, leaving 9 bases between them. The germline gives CDR1 KGHDR, CDR2 SFDVKD.

This rearrangement joins TRBV20-1 to TRBJ1-1; D is undetermined. Germline CDR1 reads DFQATT; CDR2 reads SNEGSKA (reference sequence). Trimming pared 6 bases from V and 3 bases from J, leaving 8 bases between. CDR3 length: 11 residues. The DNA of the CDR3 is TGCAGTGCCTCCGGGTACACTGAAGCTTTCTTT. Its translation: CSASGYTEAFF.